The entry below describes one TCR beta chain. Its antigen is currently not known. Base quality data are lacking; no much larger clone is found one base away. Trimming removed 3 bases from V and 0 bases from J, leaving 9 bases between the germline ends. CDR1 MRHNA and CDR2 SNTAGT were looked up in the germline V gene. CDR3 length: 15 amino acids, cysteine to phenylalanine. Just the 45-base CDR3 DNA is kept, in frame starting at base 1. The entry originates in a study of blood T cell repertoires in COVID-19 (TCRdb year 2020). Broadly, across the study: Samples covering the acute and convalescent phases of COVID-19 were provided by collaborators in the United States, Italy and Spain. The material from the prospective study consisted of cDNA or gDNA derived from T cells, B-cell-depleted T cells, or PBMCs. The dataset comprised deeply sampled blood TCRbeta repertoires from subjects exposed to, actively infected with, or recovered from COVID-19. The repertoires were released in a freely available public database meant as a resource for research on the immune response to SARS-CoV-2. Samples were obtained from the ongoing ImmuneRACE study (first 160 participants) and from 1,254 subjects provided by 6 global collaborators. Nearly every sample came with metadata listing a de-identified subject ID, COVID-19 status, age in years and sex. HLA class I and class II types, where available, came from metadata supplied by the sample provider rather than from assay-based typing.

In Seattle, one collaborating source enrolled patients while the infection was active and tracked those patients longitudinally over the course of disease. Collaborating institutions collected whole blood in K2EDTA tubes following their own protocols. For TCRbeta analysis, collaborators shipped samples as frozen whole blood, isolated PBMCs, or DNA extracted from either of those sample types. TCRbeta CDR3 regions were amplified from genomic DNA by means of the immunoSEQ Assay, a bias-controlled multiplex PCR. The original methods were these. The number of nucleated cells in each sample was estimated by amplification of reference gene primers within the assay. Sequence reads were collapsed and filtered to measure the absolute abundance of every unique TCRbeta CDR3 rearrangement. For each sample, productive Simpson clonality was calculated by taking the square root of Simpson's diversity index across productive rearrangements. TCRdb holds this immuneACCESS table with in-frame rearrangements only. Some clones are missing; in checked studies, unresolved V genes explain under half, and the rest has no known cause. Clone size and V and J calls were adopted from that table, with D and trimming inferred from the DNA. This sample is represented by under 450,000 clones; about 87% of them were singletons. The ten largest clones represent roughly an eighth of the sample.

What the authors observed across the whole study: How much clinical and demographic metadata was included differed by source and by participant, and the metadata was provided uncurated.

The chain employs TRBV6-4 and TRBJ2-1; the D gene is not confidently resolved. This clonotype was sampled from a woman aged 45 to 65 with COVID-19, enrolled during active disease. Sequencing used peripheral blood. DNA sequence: TGTGCCAGCAGTGAGTGGTTCAGCTCCTACAATGAGCAGTTCTTC. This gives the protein CASSEWFSSYNEQFF.